The 20 T cell receptor beta chains below come from one sample, sequenced in a study of T-cell memory formation after mild COVID-19. TCRdb re-analysed the 5' RACE reads in MiXCR, keeping a single row per CDR3 protein. Counted here are 150,000 to 200,000 distinct CDR3 sequences, roughly 30% occurring once; the ten biggest clones make up about 12%. The sequenced sample consisted of PBMCs or a T cell subset sorted from them (not recorded which). These receptor sequences come from an adult woman who had mild COVID-19 (a few samples of this study predate the infection). Cell type and time point are not known.

This chain joins TRBV29-1 and TRBJ2-5; TRBD1 agrees at 8 bases. The CDR3 has 13 residues. Germline CDR1 and CDR2: SQVTM and ANQGSEA. V lost 6 bases and J lost 5; bases outside the gene matches: 8. CDR3: CSVRPRGRETQYF. CDR3 sequence (DNA): TGCAGCGTACGTCCCAGGGGGCGGGAGACCCAGTACTTC.

This clonotype was detected only once. The chain combines TRBV5-1 with TRBJ1-1, with 8 bases matching TRBD1. From germline, CDR1 is SGHRS and CDR2 YFSETQ. The CDR3 is made up of 18 amino acids. Unmatched junction bases numbered 13, after V lost 3 bases and J lost 0 bases. CDR3 DNA sequence: TGCGCCAGCAGCTCACCCAGGGGGCGATTTGGTATGAACACTGAAGCTTTCTTT. This sequence encodes CASSSPRGRFGMNTEAFF.

This chain links TRBV7-3 with TRBJ2-3; 12 nucleotides agree with TRBD2. Germline trimming cut 5 bases from V and 2 bases from J; bases unmatched to any gene: 5. The germline V gene encodes CDR1 SGHTA and CDR2 FQGTGA. The CDR3 loop spans 16 amino acids. CDR3 nucleotides: TGTGCCAGCAGCATACTAGCGGGGGGCGTCACAGATACGCAGTATTTT. Translating it yields CASSILAGGVTDTQYF.

This clonotype has a handful of counts. The CDR3 loop is CASSQEGPGTGYGYTF. The CDR3 DNA reads TGCGCCAGCAGCCAAGAAGGACCGGGGACAGGCTATGGCTACACCTTC. The chain has TRBV4-1 and TRBJ1-2, with 8 bases matching TRBD1. This CDR3 is 16 amino acids long. Germline V lookup: CDR1 MGHRA, CDR2 YSYEKL. Trimming at V came to 0 bases and at J to 4 bases, leaving 7 bases not matched to a gene.

The rearrangement uses TRBV12-3 or TRBV12-4 and TRBJ1-4; D is possibly TRBD1 (5 bases). The CDR3 consists of 15 residues. The V and J ends lost 6 bases and 7 bases respectively, with 18 bases between them. The CDR3 here is CASRSYPGGGEKLFF. CDR3 in DNA: TGTGCCAGCAGATCATATCCGGGGGGAGGTGAAAAACTGTTTTTT.

The chain recombines TRBV18 with TRBJ2-5; D may be TRBD1 or TRBD2 (5 bases each). V dropped 5 bases and J dropped 1 base, with 11 bases sitting between them. CDR1 is KGHSH and CDR2 is LQKENI in the germline V gene. The CDR3 is made up of 14 amino acids. The CDR3 is CASSGTRLQETQYF. The CDR3 region has the DNA TGTGCCAGCTCAGGGACGCGGCTCCAAGAGACCCAGTACTTC. Supplemented by reference TRBV18 and TRBJ2-5, the full variable domain reads NAGVMQNPRHLVRRRGQEARLRCSPMKGHSHVYWYRQLPEEGLKFMVYLQKENIIDESGMPKERFSAEFPKEGPSILRIQQVVRGDSAAYFCASSGTRLQETQYFGPGTRLLVL.

This clonotype was counted a few times. This chain connects TRBV29-1 to TRBJ2-3; TRBD2 matches 11 bases. Germline lookup yields CDR1 SQVTM and CDR2 ANQGSEA. J gave up 4 bases and V 5 bases, and 5 bases lay outside the gene matches. The CDR3 loop spans 14 amino acids. The chain's CDR3 is CSVKTSGAADTQYF. CDR3 coding DNA: TGCAGCGTTAAGACTAGCGGGGCCGCAGATACGCAGTATTTT.

The chain carries TRBV20-1 and TRBJ1-2; D unclear. This CDR3 comprises 13 residues. V lost 0 bases to trimming and J lost 4 bases, with 9 bases between them. Looked up from germline, CDR1 is DFQATT and CDR2 is SNEGSKA (reference sequence). The CDR3 here is CSARDGVTYGYTF. The CDR3 DNA reads as TGCAGTGCTAGAGATGGGGTTACCTATGGCTACACCTTC.

This clonotype showed up just a few times. This chain links TRBV12-3 or TRBV12-4 with TRBJ2-2; 8 bases line up with TRBD2. Trimming at V came to 7 bases and at J to 5 bases, leaving 12 bases not matched to a gene. The CDR3 extends over 16 amino acids. The CDR3 nucleotides read TGTGCCAGCACCACGGCCGGGGGGGGAAGGACCGGGGAGCTGTTTTTT. Protein: CASTTAGGGRTGELFF.

This clonotype occurred a few times. The J gene is TRBJ2-7, the V gene TRBV12-3 or TRBV12-4; TRBD2 agrees at 11 bases. The CDR3 extends over 15 amino acids. V gave up 5 bases and J gave up 2 bases; unmatched junction bases: 5. The chain's CDR3 is CASSAGTSGTYEQYF. DNA of the CDR3: TGTGCCAGCAGTGCCGGGACTAGCGGTACCTACGAGCAGTACTTC.

The V gene is TRBV7-2, the J gene TRBJ2-7; D perhaps matches TRBD2 (6 bases). The CDR3 contains 18 residues. V lost 4 bases to trimming and J lost 0 bases, with 22 bases between them. The germline V gene encodes CDR1 SGHTA and CDR2 FQGNSA. CDR3 loop: CASSSPTRGSFRSYEQYF. DNA of the CDR3: TGTGCCAGCAGCTCTCCGACTAGAGGAAGTTTTCGCTCCTACGAGCAGTACTTC.

This clonotype was detected only a few times. DNA of the CDR3: TGTGCCAGCAGCCCTGCAGCCCCCTCCTACGAGCAGTACTTC. It yields the protein CASSPAAPSYEQYF. The chain carries TRBV7-3 and TRBJ2-7, with D hard to call. This CDR3 has 14 residues. V lost 5 bases to trimming and J lost 0 bases, with 11 bases between them. In germline, CDR1 is SGHTA, CDR2 FQGTGA.

This chain connects TRBV24-1 to TRBJ2-2; 9 nucleotides line up with TRBD1. From germline, CDR1 is KGHDR and CDR2 SFDVKD. Trimming took 3 bases from V and 5 from J; bases not matched to a gene: 9. The CDR3 runs 17 residues. Here the CDR3 DNA reads TGTGCCACCAGTGATGGAAACAGGGGGCGCAAAACCGGGGAGCTGTTTTTT. It is translated as CATSDGNRGRKTGELFF.

The CDR3 reads CASRMNTEAFF. The CDR3, as DNA: TGCGCCAGCAGGATGAACACTGAAGCTTTCTTT. The chain has TRBV5-1 and TRBJ1-1; D remains ambiguous. V was cut by 5 bases and J by 0 bases, with 2 bases left in between. The CDR3 extends over 11 amino acids. Germline values: CDR1 SGHRS, CDR2 YFSETQ.

V gene TRBV7-6 combines with J gene TRBJ2-2, with D perhaps matching TRBD2 (6 bases). V shed 6 bases and J shed 8 bases, with 19 bases lying between them. The CDR3 length is 15 residues. CDR1 is SGHVS, CDR2 FNYEAQ, per germline. CDR3 residues: CASRDAGQGRGELFF. For the CDR3, the DNA is TGTGCCAGCAGAGACGCGGGGCAAGGCCGGGGGGAGCTGTTTTTT.

In this sample, this clonotype turned up a few times. This chain connects TRBV20-1 to TRBJ2-1; 9 nucleotides match TRBD2. This CDR3 is 17 amino acids long. CDR1 is DFQATT and CDR2 is SNEGSKA in the germline V gene (reference sequence). The V segment lost 0 bases and the J segment 7 bases; nucleotides outside the gene matches: 13. The CDR3 nucleotides read TGCAGTGCTAGAGAGCTAGCGGGACGCCCGGGAAAGAATGAGCAGTTCTTC. Amino acids: CSARELAGRPGKNEQFF.

The chain uses TRBV11-2 and TRBJ1-1; D uncertain. V dropped 1 base and J dropped 0 bases, with 9 bases sitting between them. The CDR3 consists of 15 residues. Germline V gene sequence: CDR1 SGHAT, CDR2 FQNNGV. The CDR3 DNA reads as TGTGCCAGCAGCTTAGTGCACGGCGTGAACACTGAAGCTTTCTTT. It codes for CASSLVHGVNTEAFF.

The chain couples TRBV20-1 to TRBJ1-2, with a weak D call TRBD1 (5 bases). Germline V CDR1 and CDR2: DFQATT, SNEGSKA (reference sequence). This CDR3 comprises 15 residues. V dropped 4 bases and J dropped 5 bases, with 20 bases sitting between them. CDR3 DNA sequence: TGCAGTGCTAAGGGGAGAGGTATACCAGGATATGGCTACACCTTC. Translating it yields CSAKGRGIPGYGYTF.

This clonotype has only a few counts. In nucleotides, the CDR3 is TGTGCCAGCAGCCACCGGGACGACGTACAAGAGACCCAGTACTTC. Amino acids: CASSHRDDVQETQYF. The chain has TRBV11-1 and TRBJ2-5; D could derive from TRBD1 or TRBD2 (5 bases each). The germline CDR1 and CDR2 sequences are SGHAT and FQDESV (reference sequence). The V end lost 5 bases, the J end lost 2 bases, and 15 bases lay between the germline ends. CDR3 length: 15 amino acids.

The CDR3 here is CASSYSSLAGIYNEQFF. The CDR3 bases are TGTGCCAGCAGTTACTCTTCTCTAGCGGGTATATACAATGAGCAGTTCTTC. The chain carries TRBV6-2 or TRBV6-3 and TRBJ2-1; 8 bases are a match to TRBD2. V was clipped by 0 bases and J by 4 bases; unmatched bases: 8. The germline V gene has CDR1 MNHEY and CDR2 SVGEGT. This CDR3 region has 17 residues.